The rows below give T cell receptor beta chains drawn from one sample of a study of a mutant IDH1 vaccine in newly diagnosed glioma. This table comes from immunoSEQ multiplex PCR, and its TCRdb copy is limited to in-frame clones, with some not included. The sample records some 95,000 clones, roughly 78% being singletons. Material: PBMCs, obtained from a glioma patient treated with radiotherapy, temozolomide or both. These receptors originate from a man in his forties with glioma. The conserved cysteine and the conserved F or W are not part of the CDR3 here. D genes are given only for firm matches.

>TRBV28|.|TRBJ2-4
ASSLPGAKNIQY
>TRBV15|TRBD1|TRBJ1-3
ATSRGDRVWH
>TRBV5-6|.|TRBJ1-1
ASSLALGGGVNTEAF
>TRBV7-3|TRBD2|TRBJ2-3
ASSRSGGSTDTQY
>TRBV11-3|.|TRBJ2-2
ASSGAVGGELF
>TRBV29-1|.|TRBJ2-3
SVEDQRFHSGTDTQY
>TRBV6-5|.|TRBJ1-2
ASSFTDSYNYGYT
>TRBV10-3|TRBD1|TRBJ2-2
ASSGTGLSAGELF
>TRBV5-6|.|TRBJ2-7
ASSLALGRSYEQY
>TRBV29-1|.|TRBJ2-7
SVLSLGSPYEQY
>TRBV2|.|TRBJ2-1
ASSELGASNEQF
>TRBV7-3|.|TRBJ2-1
ASSSNFYNEQF
>TRBV5-1|.|TRBJ1-1
ASGIQGRTEAF
>TRBV30|TRBD1|TRBJ1-1
AWNYGTATNTEAF
>TRBV5-1|.|TRBJ2-7
ASPTGKYEQY
>TRBV6-1|.|TRBJ2-5
ASRREPKYTQY
>TRBV4-2|.|TRBJ2-7
ASSLRAQSYEQY